This TCR beta chain was sequenced in a study of T cell repertoires in cytomegalovirus infection. MiXCR was run by TCRdb on the reads, yielding one entry per CDR3 protein. The sample consists of around 110,000 distinct CDR3 sequences, roughly 9.1% of them appearing once. There are many counts of this clonotype. Its specificity is unknown. General observations from the study: Clonotypes of TCR beta that were HLA-C-restricted and CMV-specific dominated the ex vivo response.

V lost 7 bases and J lost 5; bases outside the gene matches: 7. Germline CDR1 MNHNS, CDR2 SASEGT. There are 14 residues in the CDR3. The rearrangement links TRBV6-1 to TRBJ2-2, with 7 bases fitting TRBD1. The clonotype comes from a human donor in good health (CMV status not recorded). Some clones in this sample may be carry-over from other donors' samples. The specimen sequenced was PBMCs, sequenced either directly or after in vitro stimulation (not recorded which). CDR3 amino acids: CASTGQRRTGELFF. CDR3 nucleotide sequence: TGTGCCAGCACGGGACAGAGGCGGACCGGGGAGCTGTTTTTT.